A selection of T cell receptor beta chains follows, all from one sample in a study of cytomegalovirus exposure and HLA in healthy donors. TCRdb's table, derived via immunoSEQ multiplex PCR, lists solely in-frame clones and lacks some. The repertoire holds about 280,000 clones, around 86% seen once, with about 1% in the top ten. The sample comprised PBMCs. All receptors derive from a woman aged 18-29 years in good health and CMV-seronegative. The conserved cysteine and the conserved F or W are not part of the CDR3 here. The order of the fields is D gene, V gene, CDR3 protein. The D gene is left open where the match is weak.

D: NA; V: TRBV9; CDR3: ASSVDRVYNEQF
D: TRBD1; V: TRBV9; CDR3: ASSDGPQGSRF
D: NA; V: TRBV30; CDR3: AWSPYGETQY
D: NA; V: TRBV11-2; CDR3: ASSFSAALGEQF
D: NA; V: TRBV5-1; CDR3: ASSFTGSGNTIY
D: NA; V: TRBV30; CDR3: AYQGYQETQY
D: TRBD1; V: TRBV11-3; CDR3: ASSHRTGYTEAF
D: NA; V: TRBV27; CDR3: ASSFGWNTGELF
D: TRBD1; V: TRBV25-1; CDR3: ASNQQGARYEQF
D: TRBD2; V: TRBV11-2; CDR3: ASTGTSGRDEQY
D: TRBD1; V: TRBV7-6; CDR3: ASGTGSLRGEKLF
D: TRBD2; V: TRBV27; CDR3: ASSKLKPSGGPTWQF
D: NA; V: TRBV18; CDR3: ASSPETEAF
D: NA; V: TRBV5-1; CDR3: ASSLQTAAYEQY
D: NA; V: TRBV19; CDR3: ASSIHSVLRNQPQH
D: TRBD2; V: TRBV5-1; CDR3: ASSLLQGLAGGEQF
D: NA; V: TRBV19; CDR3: ASSKWGGRRDSNQPQH
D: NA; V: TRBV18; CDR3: ASSPSGLAATDTQY
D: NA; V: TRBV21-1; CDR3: ASSKGGNPAGNGEQY
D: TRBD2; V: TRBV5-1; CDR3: ASSSTSGIYNEQF
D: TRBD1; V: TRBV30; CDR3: AARRTGNTDTQY
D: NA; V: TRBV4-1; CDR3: ASSLIDSNYGYT
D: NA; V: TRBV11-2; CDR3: ASSLAGSGSTDTQY
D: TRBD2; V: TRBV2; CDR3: ASKSRGGPGELF
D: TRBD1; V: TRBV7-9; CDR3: ASSVTGTDTQGGYGYT
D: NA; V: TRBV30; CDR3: AWSSGYGSSYEQY
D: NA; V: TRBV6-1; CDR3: ASSELGFSGNTIY
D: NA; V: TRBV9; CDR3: ASKVQGNTEAF
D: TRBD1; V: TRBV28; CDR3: ASSLEDRASGYT
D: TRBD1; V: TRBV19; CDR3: ASSMRDRDNEQF
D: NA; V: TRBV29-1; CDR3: SVGLTTSSYEQY
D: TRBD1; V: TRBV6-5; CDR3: ASSLNRDRNTEAF
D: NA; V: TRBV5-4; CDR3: ASRWGERSEQY
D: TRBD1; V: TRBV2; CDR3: ASREHRDRGYNEQF
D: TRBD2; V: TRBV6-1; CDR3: ASSDIWSGLREQY
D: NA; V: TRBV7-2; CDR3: ASSLSTGNYGYT
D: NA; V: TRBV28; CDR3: ATRDNNSPLH
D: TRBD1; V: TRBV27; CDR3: ASSRDSSYEQY
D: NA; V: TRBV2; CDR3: ASSETALNTEAF
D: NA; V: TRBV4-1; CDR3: ASSQEFGGNIINEQF
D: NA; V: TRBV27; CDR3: ASSFGGTYGYT
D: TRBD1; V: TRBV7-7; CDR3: ASSLGGTATYEQY